This T cell receptor (beta chain) was obtained from a study of T cell responses to AZD1222 COVID-19 vaccine. General observations from the study: Repertoire samples came only from after the peak T cell response. Spike-specific TCR breadth and depth rose after two AZD1222 doses. It should be noted that donors were predominantly white British and more often female, and clonal diversity was possibly underestimated.

CDR1 is MNHEY and CDR2 is SMNVEV in the germline V gene (reference sequence). CDR3 length equals 14 residues. V shed 3 bases and J 3 bases; nucleotides not matched to a gene: 1. The protocol was immunoSEQ multiplex PCR, while the TCRdb copy is restricted to in-frame clones and leaves out a portion. The table has 150,000 or so clones, 80% to 90% seen once; the top ten hold 5.1%. Concerning this clone itself: Its antigen is currently unknown.

This sequence was found in an adult in good health. The chain recombines TRBV27 with TRBJ1-5; 8 positions agree with TRBD1. Sequencing was performed on peripheral blood, taken on day 0 of AZD1222 vaccination. CDR3 amino acids: CASSLGQVNQPQHF. CDR3 nucleotide sequence: TGTGCCAGCAGTTTGGGACAGGTCAATCAGCCCCAGCATTTT.